This passage covers 21 T cell receptor beta chains from one sample sequenced in a study of blood T cell repertoires in COVID-19. The table came from immunoSEQ multiplex PCR; TCRdb's copy has only in-frame clones and leaves some out. Among under 200,000 clones listed, under 90% were seen once. The sample was PBMCs or T cells enriched from blood (not recorded which). These receptors all stem from a woman aged 45-60 years who had recovered from COVID-19.

J is TRBJ2-7 and V is TRBV7-6; TRBD1 aligns across 11 bases. J lost 4 bases, V lost 3 bases, and 8 bases had no gene match. Per the germline V gene, CDR1 is SGHVS and CDR2 is FNYEAQ. The CDR3 runs 16 residues. DNA of the CDR3: TGTGCCAGCAGCTTGGCCCCGGGACAGGGGGTATACGAGCAGTACTTC. Residues: CASSLAPGQGVYEQYF.

CDR3 nucleotide sequence: TGTGCCAGCGGCTGGGACTCAAATCAGCCCCAGCATTTT. Translating it yields CASGWDSNQPQHF. The genes are TRBV12-3 or TRBV12-4 and TRBJ1-5; possibly TRBD1 for D (5 bases). CDR3 length equals 13 residues. V lost 8 bases, J lost 4 bases, and 12 bases lay in between.

CDR3 nucleotide sequence: TGTGCCAGCAGGCGTACAGGGGACTCTGGAAACACCATATATTTT. Translating gives CASRRTGDSGNTIYF. This chain joins TRBV7-9 and TRBJ1-3; 7 bases fit TRBD1. Germline CDR1 and CDR2: SEHNR and FQNEAQ (reference sequence). V lost 6 bases and J lost 0; bases outside the gene matches: 5. The CDR3 runs 15 residues.

This chain connects TRBV3-1 (or the pseudogene TRBV3-2) to TRBJ1-3; 7 bases line up with TRBD1. V lost 1 base to trimming and J lost 3 bases; unmatched junction nucleotides: 3. The CDR3 sequence is 15 residues long. Germline assignment: CDR1 LGHDT and CDR2 YNNKEL (reference sequence). Written as DNA, the CDR3 is TGTGCCAGCAGCCAAGCCCGACAGGGTGGAAACACCATATATTTT. Translating gives CASSQARQGGNTIYF.

The chain uses TRBV9 and TRBJ1-3; D may be TRBD1 (6 bases). The CDR3 is 16 amino acids. V was clipped by 0 bases and J by 2 bases, with 12 bases between them. The germline gives CDR1 SGDLS, CDR2 YYNGEE. In DNA form, the CDR3 reads TGTGCCAGCAGCGTAGAAGGGGGAACGGCTGGAAACACCATATATTTT. This codes for CASSVEGGTAGNTIYF.

This chain uses TRBV3-1 (or the pseudogene TRBV3-2) with TRBJ1-4, with 10 nucleotides matching TRBD1. The CDR3 runs to 15 residues. Germline V gene lookup returns CDR1 LGHDT and CDR2 YNNKEL (reference sequence). Trimming took 1 base from V and 5 from J; bases not matched to a gene: 1. CDR3 DNA sequence: TGTGCCAGCAGCCAAGCGGGACAGGGGAATGAAAAACTGTTTTTT. Amino acids: CASSQAGQGNEKLFF.

The V gene is TRBV25-1, the J gene TRBJ2-5; possible D gene TRBD2, 5 bases. In germline, CDR1 is MGHDK, CDR2 SYGVNS. Trimming stripped 3 bases from V and 4 bases from J, with 6 bases between. The CDR3 length is 12 residues. This CDR3 reads CASSEGVETQYF. The CDR3 coding sequence is TGTGCCAGCAGTGAGGGAGTAGAGACCCAGTACTTC.

J is TRBJ1-1 and V is TRBV29-1, with D unclear. CDR3 size: 14 residues. Trimming shortened V by 0 bases and J by 2 bases, and 10 bases separated the two germline ends. CDR1 SQVTM and CDR2 ANQGSEA come from the germline V gene. The CDR3 loop reads CSVEDGRANTEAFF. The CDR3, as DNA: TGCAGCGTTGAAGATGGGAGGGCCAACACTGAAGCTTTCTTT.

The V and J genes are TRBV7-6 and TRBJ2-2; D is possibly TRBD1 (6 bases). Germline CDR1 and CDR2: SGHVS and FNYEAQ. The CDR3 runs 16 residues. V lost 5 bases, J lost 2 bases, and 15 bases lay in between. The CDR3 here is CASSRRADSNTGELFF. The CDR3 coding sequence is TGTGCCAGCAGCCGTCGTGCGGACAGTAACACCGGGGAGCTGTTTTTT.

This clone has a handful of counts. J is TRBJ1-1 and V is TRBV2; D gene uncertain. Germline V gene sequence: CDR1 SNHLY, CDR2 FYNNEI. This CDR3 has 15 residues. V dropped 5 bases and J dropped 0 bases, with 13 bases sitting between them. The CDR3 coding sequence is TGTGCCAGCAGTATTAGTACTAAAATGAACACTGAAGCTTTCTTT. Translation gives CASSISTKMNTEAFF.

The gene calls are TRBV6-2 or TRBV6-3 and TRBJ2-4; TRBD1 agrees at 9 bases. Germline V gives CDR1 MNHEY, CDR2 SVGEGT. This CDR3 contains 20 residues. J gave up 0 bases and V 2 bases, and 14 bases lay outside the gene matches. In DNA form, the CDR3 reads TGTGCCAGCAGTTACAGGGTTGGGACAGGGATCGAACTAGCCAAAAACATTCAGTACTTC. Protein sequence: CASSYRVGTGIELAKNIQYF.

The chain has TRBV19 and TRBJ1-5; possibly TRBD1 for D (6 bases). CDR1 is LNHDA, CDR2 SQIVND, per germline (reference sequence). The CDR3 runs 17 residues. With 5 bases removed from V and 4 bases from J, the gap between germline ends came to 21 bases. The CDR3 sequence is CASSPRGLQGGNQPQHF. CDR3 DNA sequence: TGTGCCAGTAGTCCACGGGGCTTACAGGGTGGGAATCAGCCCCAGCATTTT. Using reference TRBV19 and TRBJ1-5 for the parts outside the CDR3, the full variable domain is DGGITQSPKYLFRKEGQNVTLSCEQNLNHDAMYWYRQDPGQGLRLIYYSQIVNDFQKGDIAEGYSVSREKKESFPLTVTSAQKNPTAFYLCASSPRGLQGGNQPQHFGDGTRLSIL.

This rearrangement joins TRBV28 to TRBJ2-1; 10 nucleotides align to TRBD2. Germline loops: CDR1 MDHEN, CDR2 SYDVKM. The V gene end was trimmed by 1 base and the J gene end by 15 bases; junction bases not matched to a gene: 3. This CDR3 contains 12 residues. This chain's CDR3 is CASSLSSGGPFF. CDR3 nucleotide sequence: TGTGCCAGCAGTTTATCTAGCGGGGGCCCGTTCTTC. Complete variable domain (other parts from reference TRBV28 and TRBJ2-1): DVKVTQSSRYLVKRTGEKVFLECVQDMDHENMFWYRQDPGLGLRLIYFSYDVKMKEKGDIPEGYSVSREKKERFSLILESASTNQTSMYLCASSLSSGGPFFGPGTRLTVL.

This chain joins TRBV28 and TRBJ1-3, with 7 positions matching TRBD1. V lost 3 bases to trimming and J lost 3 bases; unmatched junction nucleotides: 11. Germline V gives CDR1 MDHEN, CDR2 SYDVKM. This CDR3 has 17 residues. CDR3 nucleotide sequence: TGTGCCAGCAGTTTGTCAAACAGGGGTACGGGTGGAAACACCATATATTTT. This codes for CASSLSNRGTGGNTIYF.

The chain employs TRBV15 and TRBJ2-1; D is unclear. Trimming took off 5 bases at V and 9 bases at J, with 8 bases between the two ends. The germline V gene encodes CDR1 LNHNV and CDR2 YYDKDF (reference sequence). The CDR3 is 11 amino acids. The CDR3: CATSSLGEQFF. CDR3 DNA sequence: TGTGCCACCAGCTCCCTCGGTGAGCAGTTCTTC.

This chain links TRBV19 with TRBJ1-5; TRBD1 matches at 7 bases. The length of the CDR3 is 14 residues. J was trimmed by 6 bases and V by 5 bases; bases with no gene match: 7. From germline, CDR1 is LNHDA and CDR2 SQIVND (reference sequence). CDR3 bases: TGTGCCAGTAGTCGACAGGGATGGCCTCAGCCCCAGCATTTT. Protein: CASSRQGWPQPQHF.

The chain employs TRBV7-9 and TRBJ1-4; 7 bases align to TRBD1. Germline lookup yields CDR1 SEHNR and CDR2 FQNEAQ (reference sequence). J gave up 2 bases and V 5 bases, and 11 bases lay outside the gene matches. This CDR3 spans 17 amino acids. The CDR3 nucleotides read TGTGCCAGCAGCACCAGACAGGGTGGGGGCACTAATGAAAAACTGTTTTTT. Translating gives CASSTRQGGGTNEKLFF.

The chain is built from TRBV28 and TRBJ1-6; 10 bases line up with TRBD1. The CDR3 is 15 amino acids. The trim removed 5 bases at V and 10 bases at J, leaving 8 bases unmatched. Per the germline V gene, CDR1 is MDHEN and CDR2 is SYDVKM. The CDR3: CASSPAGTGVSPLHF. The CDR3 DNA sequence: TGTGCCAGCAGTCCAGCCGGGACAGGGGTATCACCCCTCCACTTT.

The chain uses TRBV29-1 and TRBJ2-5, with TRBD2 matching over 15 bases. The CDR3 is made up of 17 amino acids. V shed 6 bases, J shed 9 bases, and the junction held 17 bases outside the gene matches. Per the germline V gene, CDR1 is SQVTM and CDR2 is ANQGSEA. The CDR3 sequence is CSVRRTSGGAGPSSQYF. For the CDR3, the DNA is TGCAGCGTCCGAAGGACTAGCGGGGGGGCCGGTCCCTCTTCCCAGTACTTC.

The V gene is TRBV4-3, the J gene TRBJ2-1, with D maybe TRBD2 (5 bases). V gave up 1 base and J gave up 0 bases, with 10 bases separating them. The CDR3 is made up of 16 amino acids. Germline CDR1 LGHNA, CDR2 YSLEER. This CDR3 reads CASSQGTYSSYNEQFF. CDR3 sequence (DNA): TGCGCCAGCAGCCAAGGGACTTACAGCTCCTACAATGAGCAGTTCTTC.

V is TRBV7-9 and J is TRBJ2-7; D not certain. Germline-derived CDR1 and CDR2 are SEHNR and FQNEAQ (reference sequence). Deletions cut 0 bases from V and 5 bases from J, with 8 bases between. This CDR3 region has 13 residues. CDR3 loop: CASSLASVDEQYF. The CDR3 DNA follows: TGTGCCAGCAGCTTAGCGTCCGTAGACGAGCAGTACTTC.